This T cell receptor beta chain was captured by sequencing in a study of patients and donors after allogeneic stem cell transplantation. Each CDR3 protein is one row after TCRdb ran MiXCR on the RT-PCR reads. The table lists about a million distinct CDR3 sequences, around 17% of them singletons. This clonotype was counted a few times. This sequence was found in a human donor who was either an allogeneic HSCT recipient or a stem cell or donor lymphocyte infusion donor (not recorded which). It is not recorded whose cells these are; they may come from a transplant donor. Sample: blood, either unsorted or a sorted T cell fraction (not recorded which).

The CDR3 DNA is TGTGCCATCAGTGAGGCGCAGTCGCGAGGAATCTATGGCTACACCTTC. This translates into CAISEAQSRGIYGYTF. J is TRBJ1-2 and V is TRBV10-3, with D hard to call. This CDR3 has 16 residues. Germline V gives CDR1 ENHRY, CDR2 SYGVKD. The V and J ends lost 2 bases and 4 bases respectively, with 17 bases between them.